This passage covers 27 T cell receptor beta chains from one sample sequenced in a study of T cell changes during pregnancy in multiple sclerosis. Here immunoSEQ multiplex PCR was the method, and the copy in TCRdb shows in-frame clones only, minus some. The table records 50,000 to 60,000 clones, 80% to 95% of them present only once. Sample: CD4+ T cells from peripheral blood mononuclear cells, taken in the second trimester of pregnancy. The source is a female donor with multiple sclerosis, enrolled in a pregnancy study.

This chain links TRBV2 with TRBJ2-1; unclear D gene. Germline V CDR1 and CDR2: SNHLY, FYNNEI. Trimming cost V 2 bases and J 8 bases, with 16 bases left between them. This CDR3 region has 15 residues. The CDR3 region is CASSERQNGAYEQFF. CDR3 coding DNA: TGTGCCAGCAGTGAAAGGCAGAACGGAGCGTATGAGCAGTTCTTC.

The chain couples TRBV15 to TRBJ2-3, with TRBD1 as a possible D gene (5 bases). Per the germline V gene, CDR1 is LNHNV and CDR2 is YYDKDF (reference sequence). With 8 bases removed from V and 2 bases from J, the gap between germline ends came to 17 bases. The CDR3 loop spans 15 amino acids. CDR3 residues: CATRPDSSYTDTQYF. CDR3 DNA sequence: TGTGCCACCCGCCCAGACAGTTCATACACAGATACGCAGTATTTT.

V is TRBV18 and J is TRBJ1-6; no definite D call. Trimming cost V 6 bases and J 7 bases, with 19 bases left between them. From germline, CDR1 is KGHSH and CDR2 LQKENI. The CDR3 has 16 amino acids. In nucleotides, the CDR3 is TGTGCCAGCTCGCAAGCGGGGAGACCGGTAAATTCACCCCTCCACTTT. As protein: CASSQAGRPVNSPLHF.

The genes are TRBV6-1 and TRBJ2-2; D gene ambiguous. The V gene lost 8 bases and the J gene lost 3 bases, with 10 bases spanning the gap. The CDR3 runs to 13 residues. Germline loops: CDR1 MNHNS, CDR2 SASEGT. The CDR3 nucleotides read TGTGCCAGCCCGACACTTTACACCGGGGAGCTGTTTTTT. Translated, it gives CASPTLYTGELFF.

The chain's CDR3 is CASSWGTGGRRNSPLHF. The CDR3 region has the DNA TGTGCCAGTAGCTGGGGGACAGGGGGCAGGAGAAATTCACCCCTCCACTTT. The J gene is TRBJ1-6, the V gene TRBV19; 12 bases map to TRBD1. The CDR3 runs 17 residues. The V gene's germline CDR1 is LNHDA and CDR2 SQIVND (reference sequence). J gave up 7 bases and V 6 bases, and 10 bases lay outside the gene matches.

V and J are TRBV5-4 and TRBJ2-5; a possible D gene is TRBD2 (6 bases). Germline V gene lookup returns CDR1 SGHNT and CDR2 YYREEE (reference sequence). Trimming took off 0 bases at V and 3 bases at J, with 6 bases between the two ends. The CDR3 totals 13 residues. CDR3 amino acids: CASSLASEETQYF. The CDR3 bases are TGTGCCAGCAGCTTGGCTAGCGAAGAGACCCAGTACTTC.

V gene TRBV5-1 combines with J gene TRBJ1-1; D is unclear. The CDR3 runs 13 residues. V dropped 1 base and J dropped 0 bases, with 4 bases sitting between them. CDR1 and CDR2 (germline): SGHRS, YFSETQ. The DNA of the CDR3 is TGCGCCAGCAGCTTGACAGTGAACACTGAAGCTTTCTTT. This gives the protein CASSLTVNTEAFF.

The CDR3 nucleotides read TGCGCCAGCAGCTCCGGGTGGGAGAGCGGCACAGATACGCAGTATTTT. As protein: CASSSGWESGTDTQYF. This chain links TRBV5-1 with TRBJ2-3; D is possibly TRBD2 (5 bases). Trimming took off 3 bases at V and 1 base at J, with 15 bases between the two ends. This CDR3 is built from 16 residues. Germline CDR1 SGHRS, CDR2 YFSETQ.

V is TRBV5-1 and J is TRBJ1-3; D perhaps matches TRBD1 (6 bases). CDR3 length equals 15 residues. From germline, CDR1 is SGHRS and CDR2 YFSETQ. V shed 4 bases and J shed 1 base, with 12 bases lying between them. CDR3: CASSPLTGSGNTIYF. CDR3 in DNA: TGCGCCAGCAGCCCCCTTACAGGGTCTGGAAACACCATATATTTT.

The chain has TRBV6-5 and TRBJ1-4; D is unresolved. Germline loops: CDR1 MNHEY, CDR2 SVGAGI. Trimming shortened V by 6 bases and J by 2 bases, and 13 bases separated the two germline ends. The CDR3 has 15 residues. CDR3 residues: CASRGYRGTNEKLFF. Written as DNA, the CDR3 is TGTGCCAGCAGGGGTTATAGAGGGACTAATGAAAAACTGTTTTTT.

The J gene is TRBJ2-3, the V gene TRBV27; 11 bases fit TRBD2. This CDR3 is 17 amino acids long. J gave up 3 bases and V 8 bases, and 13 bases lay outside the gene matches. Per germline, CDR1 MNHEY and CDR2 SMNVEV (reference sequence). The CDR3 bases are TGTGCCAGCCTCCCTCTGCTAGCGGGGGGAGGGACAGATACGCAGTATTTT. Amino acids: CASLPLLAGGGTDTQYF.

The chain links TRBV6-5 to TRBJ2-7, with D perhaps TRBD1 (6 bases). V lost 8 bases and J lost 0, with 17 bases in between. The germline CDR1 and CDR2 sequences are MNHEY and SVGAGI. The CDR3 is 15 residues long. The CDR3 bases are TGTGCCAGCGGGACAAGCAATATACCCTCCTACGAGCAGTACTTC. It yields the protein CASGTSNIPSYEQYF.

Notes on this clone: The junction does not match germline at one end; this may be a read error. The chain is built from TRBV7-7 and TRBJ2-2; TRBD1 agrees at 7 bases. The CDR3 is 13 residues long. The germline V gene encodes CDR1 SSHAT and CDR2 FNYEAQ (reference sequence). The CDR3 region is CASSPQGSGELFF. In DNA form, the CDR3 reads TGTGCTAGCAGCCCACAGGGGTCCGGGGAGCTGTTTTTT. Full variable domain (outside the CDR3, taken from reference TRBV7-7 and TRBJ2-2): GAGVSQSPRYKVTKRGQDVTLRCDPISSHATLYWYQQALGQGPEFLTYFNYEAQPDKSGLPSDRFSAERPEGSISTLTIQRTEQRDSAMYRCASSPQGSGELFFGEGSRLTVL.

This sequence joins TRBV5-1 and TRBJ2-3; D not resolved. CDR1 and CDR2 (germline): SGHRS, YFSETQ. The CDR3 consists of 11 residues. The V gene lost 3 bases and the J gene lost 4 bases, with 3 bases spanning the gap. This CDR3 reads CASSSADTQYF. In DNA form, the CDR3 reads TGCGCCAGCAGCTCCGCAGATACGCAGTATTTT.

DNA of the CDR3: TGTGCCAGCACCGGAGGGGGGGTAAATCAGCCCCAGCATTTT. The encoded protein is CASTGGGVNQPQHF. The rearrangement links TRBV6-1 to TRBJ1-5; weak D call: TRBD1 (6 bases). V was clipped by 7 bases and J by 4 bases, with 14 bases between them. The CDR3 is 14 residues long. Germline loops: CDR1 MNHNS, CDR2 SASEGT.

This clone has just a few counts. This chain uses TRBV20-1 with TRBJ1-1; D is unclear. V was cut by 3 bases and J by 2 bases, with 4 bases left in between. The CDR3 loop spans 11 amino acids. CDR1 and CDR2 (germline): DFQATT, SNEGSKA (reference sequence). CDR3 protein: CSASTNTEAFF. The CDR3 DNA reads TGCAGTGCTAGCACTAACACTGAAGCTTTCTTT.

This chain uses TRBV6-1 with TRBJ1-1, with D uncertain. With 3 bases removed from V and 5 bases from J, the gap between germline ends came to 7 bases. Germline assignment: CDR1 MNHNS and CDR2 SASEGT. The CDR3 consists of 12 residues. CDR3 region: CASSDPGTEAFF. The CDR3 DNA follows: TGTGCCAGCAGTGACCCGGGGACTGAAGCTTTCTTT.

This clone appeared once. This chain uses TRBV5-6 with TRBJ1-1; 7 bases are shared with TRBD1. Per the germline V gene, CDR1 is SGHDT and CDR2 is YYEEEE. V lost 4 bases to trimming and J lost 4 bases; unmatched junction nucleotides: 7. CDR3 size: 14 residues. CDR3 DNA sequence: TGTGCCAGCAGCGTGCTTAACAGGGGCACTGAAGCTTTCTTT. Its translation is CASSVLNRGTEAFF.

The rearrangement uses TRBV6-6 and TRBJ2-5, with a tentative D call TRBD2 (6 bases). Per the germline V gene, CDR1 is MNHNY and CDR2 is SVGAGI (reference sequence). The CDR3 consists of 12 residues. V lost 11 bases and J lost 7, with 17 bases in between. CDR3 DNA: TGTGCCGGAGGGGTTGGGTCTGGGACCCAGTACTTC. Residues: CAGGVGSGTQYF.

The chain joins TRBV19 to TRBJ2-2, with 11 bases matching TRBD2. CDR3 length: 15 amino acids. Germline-derived CDR1 and CDR2 are LNHDA and SQIVND (reference sequence). The J segment lost 4 bases and the V segment lost 5 bases, leaving 3 bases of the junction unmatched. Written as DNA, the CDR3 is TGTGCCAGTAGTTCCGGACTAGCGGGCACCGGGGAGCTGTTTTTT. Its translation is CASSSGLAGTGELFF.

This clone was seen just once. Here the CDR3 DNA reads TGTGCCAGCAGCGTACGACAGGGATTTGCCGGAAACACCATATATTTT. This translates into CASSVRQGFAGNTIYF. The chain is built from TRBV9 and TRBJ1-3; 7 bases map to TRBD1. The junction had 8 bases not matched to a gene; V was cut back by 1 base and J by 4 bases. The CDR3 is made up of 16 amino acids. Germline loops: CDR1 SGDLS, CDR2 YYNGEE.

The rearrangement uses TRBV6-5 and TRBJ1-1; 8 positions agree with TRBD1. This CDR3 region has 14 residues. The J segment lost 1 base and the V segment lost 5 bases, leaving 3 bases of the junction unmatched. Germline loops: CDR1 MNHEY, CDR2 SVGAGI. The CDR3 DNA sequence: TGTGCCAGCAGTCGACAGGGGCGGAACACTGAAGCTTTCTTT. Translating it yields CASSRQGRNTEAFF.

CDR3 protein: CASSSQSQETQYF. The CDR3 DNA reads as TGTGCCAGCAGCTCACAGAGCCAAGAGACCCAGTACTTC. V and J are TRBV7-7 and TRBJ2-5; no reliable D call. The germline V and J ends were trimmed by 4 bases and 1 base, with 7 bases remaining between them. Germline V gene data show CDR1 as SSHAT and CDR2 as FNYEAQ (reference sequence). The CDR3 extends over 13 amino acids.

V and J are TRBV7-2 and TRBJ2-2; D not resolved. V shed 5 bases and J shed 2 bases, with 12 bases lying between them. CDR1 is SGHTA, CDR2 FQGNSA, per germline. The length of the CDR3 is 15 residues. CDR3 sequence (DNA): TGTGCCAGCAGCAGCAGACTCGGAAACACCGGGGAGCTGTTTTTT. This sequence encodes CASSSRLGNTGELFF.

This clone occurred a few times. The CDR3, as DNA: TGTGCCAGCAGCCCCCAAGGGAGGGGTGTGGATACGCAGTATTTT. Translated: CASSPQGRGVDTQYF. The V and J genes are TRBV9 and TRBJ2-3, with 7 bases identical to TRBD2. The CDR3 covers 15 residues. V trimming: 4 bases; J trimming: 6 bases; junction bases outside the gene matches: 11. The germline V gene has CDR1 SGDLS and CDR2 YYNGEE. Using reference TRBV9 and TRBJ2-3 for the parts outside the CDR3, the full variable domain is DSGVTQTPKHLITATGQRVTLRCSPRSGDLSVYWYQQSLDQGLQFLIQYYNGEERAKGNILERFSAQQFPDLHSELNLSSLELGDSALYFCASSPQGRGVDTQYFGPGTRLTVL.

The chain recombines TRBV5-4 with TRBJ2-2; D might be TRBD2 (6 bases). V lost 4 bases and J lost 1, with 14 bases in between. Germline lookup yields CDR1 SGHNT and CDR2 YYREEE (reference sequence). The CDR3 covers 16 residues. In DNA form, the CDR3 reads TGTGCCAGCAGCCTGGGACTCCTACTGAACACCGGGGAGCTGTTTTTT. It encodes CASSLGLLLNTGELFF.

This clone showed up just a few times. The rearrangement joins TRBV18 to TRBJ1-2; possible D gene TRBD1, 5 bases. Germline V gives CDR1 KGHSH, CDR2 LQKENI. The V and J ends lost 2 bases and 8 bases respectively, with 18 bases between them. This CDR3 region has 15 residues. The CDR3 spells CASSPSGGLLGGYTF. The CDR3 DNA reads TGTGCCAGCTCACCATCGGGGGGACTCTTAGGGGGCTACACCTTC. Combining the CDR3 with reference TRBV18 and TRBJ1-2 gives the whole variable domain NAGVMQNPRHLVRRRGQEARLRCSPMKGHSHVYWYRQLPEEGLKFMVYLQKENIIDESGMPKERFSAEFPKEGPSILRIQQVVRGDSAAYFCASSPSGGLLGGYTFGSGTRLTVV.